Sequencing of this T cell receptor beta chain was carried out in a study of neurological immune-mediated disorders. Findings and caveats of the study: Phylogenetically, 18 of 34 multiple sclerosis patients' repertoires fell into one related-CDR3 cluster, a possible signature. Among expanded clones, no CDR3 amino acid sequences were shared across subjects, a pattern suggesting private repertoires in all groups.

Source material was 2 million unsorted PBMCs, stored at -80 °C in RNAlater. Trimming removed 5 bases from V and 10 bases from J; junction bases left unmatched: 10. Germline CDR1 and CDR2: DFQATT and SNEGSKA (reference sequence). This CDR3 comprises 12 residues. 5'RACE with 10-nucleotide random UMIs generated the cDNA. Via MiXCR, TCRdb re-called the 5' RACE reads, giving one row per CDR3 protein. The repertoire holds about 95,000 distinct CDR3 sequences, with roughly 4% as singletons. This clonotype was detected many times. The antigen is not known. The V call is TRBV20-1, the J call TRBJ1-1, with 7 nucleotides matching TRBD1. Material: PBMCs. The source is a young woman with multiple sclerosis. In DNA, the CDR3 is TGCAGTGCTCATACTACAGGGGAGCGAGCTTTCTTT. Residues: CSAHTTGERAFF.